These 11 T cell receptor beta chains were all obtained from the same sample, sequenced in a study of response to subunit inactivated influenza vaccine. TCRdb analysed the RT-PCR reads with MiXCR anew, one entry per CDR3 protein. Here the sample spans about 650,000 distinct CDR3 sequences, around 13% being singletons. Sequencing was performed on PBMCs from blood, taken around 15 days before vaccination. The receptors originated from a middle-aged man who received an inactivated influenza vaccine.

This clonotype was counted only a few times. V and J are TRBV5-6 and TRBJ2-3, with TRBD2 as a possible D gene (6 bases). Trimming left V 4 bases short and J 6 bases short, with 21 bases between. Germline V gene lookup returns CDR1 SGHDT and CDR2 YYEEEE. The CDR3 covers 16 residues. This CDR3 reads CASSRRDSTSRDTQYF. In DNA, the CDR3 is TGTGCCAGCAGCAGACGGGACTCTACCAGTCGGGATACGCAGTATTTT. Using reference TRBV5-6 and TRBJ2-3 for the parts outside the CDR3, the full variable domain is DAGVTQSPTHLIKTRGQQVTLRCSPKSGHDTVSWYQQALGQGPQFIFQYYEEEERQRGNFPDRFSGHQFPNYSSELNVNALLLGDSALYLCASSRRDSTSRDTQYFGPGTRLTVL.

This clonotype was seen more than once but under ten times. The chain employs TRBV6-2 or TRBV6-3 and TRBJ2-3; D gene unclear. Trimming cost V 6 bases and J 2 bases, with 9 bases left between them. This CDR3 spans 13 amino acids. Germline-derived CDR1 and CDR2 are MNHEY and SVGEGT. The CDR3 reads CASRGPYTDTQYF. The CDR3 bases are TGTGCCAGCAGAGGACCATACACAGATACGCAGTATTTT.

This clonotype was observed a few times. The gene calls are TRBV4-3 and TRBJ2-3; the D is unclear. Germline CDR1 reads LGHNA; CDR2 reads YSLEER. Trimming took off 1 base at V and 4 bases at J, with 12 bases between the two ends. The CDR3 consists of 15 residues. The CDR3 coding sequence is TGCGCCAGCAGCCAAGGGGTAATCGAGGCAGATACGCAGTATTTT. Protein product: CASSQGVIEADTQYF.

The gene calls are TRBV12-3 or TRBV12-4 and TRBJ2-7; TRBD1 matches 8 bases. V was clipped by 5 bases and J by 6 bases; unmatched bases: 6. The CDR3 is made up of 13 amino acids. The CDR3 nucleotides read TGTGCCAGCAGTCTCTCAGGGGGCAGCGAGCAGTACTTC. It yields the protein CASSLSGGSEQYF.

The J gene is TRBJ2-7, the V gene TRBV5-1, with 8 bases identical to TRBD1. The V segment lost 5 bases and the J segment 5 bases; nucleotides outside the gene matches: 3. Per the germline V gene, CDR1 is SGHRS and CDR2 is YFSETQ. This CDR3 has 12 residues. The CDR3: CASSRTGNEQYF. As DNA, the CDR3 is TGCGCCAGCAGTAGGACAGGGAACGAGCAGTACTTC.

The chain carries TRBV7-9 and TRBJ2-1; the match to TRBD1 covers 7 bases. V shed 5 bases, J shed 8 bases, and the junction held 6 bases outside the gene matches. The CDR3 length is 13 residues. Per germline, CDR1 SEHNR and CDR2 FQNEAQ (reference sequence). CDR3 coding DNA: TGTGCCAGCAGCGTAGGGACAGTCCATGAGCAGTTCTTC. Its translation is CASSVGTVHEQFF.

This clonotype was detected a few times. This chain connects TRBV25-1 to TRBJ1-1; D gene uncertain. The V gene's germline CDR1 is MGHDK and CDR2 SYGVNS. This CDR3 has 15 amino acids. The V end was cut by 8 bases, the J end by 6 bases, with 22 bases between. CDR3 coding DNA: TGTGCCAGCCGCCCAATCTCGGGAGCCAGCCCTGAAGCTTTCTTT. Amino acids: CASRPISGASPEAFF. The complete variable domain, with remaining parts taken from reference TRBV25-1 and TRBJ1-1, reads EADIYQTPRYLVIGTGKKITLECSQTMGHDKMYWYQQDPGMELHLIHYSYGVNSTEKGDLSSESTVSRIRTEHFPLTLESARPSHTSQYLCASRPISGASPEAFFGQGTRLTVV.

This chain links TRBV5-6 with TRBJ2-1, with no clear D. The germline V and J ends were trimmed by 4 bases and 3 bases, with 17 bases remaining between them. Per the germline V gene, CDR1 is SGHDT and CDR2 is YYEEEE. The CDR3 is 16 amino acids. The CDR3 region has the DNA TGTGCCAGCAGCGCGGCAGTCCAGGCTAGCTACAATGAGCAGTTCTTC. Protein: CASSAAVQASYNEQFF.

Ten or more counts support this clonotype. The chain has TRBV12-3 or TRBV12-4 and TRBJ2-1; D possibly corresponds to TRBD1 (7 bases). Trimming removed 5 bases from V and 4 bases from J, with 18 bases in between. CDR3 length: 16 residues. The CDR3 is CASSPPGGRGYNEQFF. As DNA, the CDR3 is TGTGCCAGCAGTCCACCAGGGGGGCGGGGATACAATGAGCAGTTCTTC.

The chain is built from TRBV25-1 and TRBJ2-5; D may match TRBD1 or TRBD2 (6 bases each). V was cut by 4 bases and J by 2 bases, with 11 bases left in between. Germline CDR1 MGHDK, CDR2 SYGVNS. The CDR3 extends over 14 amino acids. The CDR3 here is CASSGGDIQETQYF. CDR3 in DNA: TGTGCCAGCAGTGGGGGGGACATTCAAGAGACCCAGTACTTC.

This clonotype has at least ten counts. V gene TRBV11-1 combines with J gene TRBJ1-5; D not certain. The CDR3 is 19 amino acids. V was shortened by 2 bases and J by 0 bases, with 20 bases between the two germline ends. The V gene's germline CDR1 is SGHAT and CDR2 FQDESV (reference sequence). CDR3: CASSLHTYGRENSNQPQHF. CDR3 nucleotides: TGTGCCAGCAGCTTACACACTTACGGACGGGAGAATAGCAATCAGCCCCAGCATTTT.